This T cell receptor (beta chain) was captured by sequencing in a study of blood T cell repertoires in COVID-19. Study overall: Donors in the United States, Italy and Spain gave samples during acute or convalescent COVID-19.

Produced via immunoSEQ multiplex PCR; TCRdb's table is partial and in-frame only. The sample shows 200,000 to 300,000 clones, approximately 80% of them seen only once. V shed 4 bases and J shed 2 bases, with 18 bases lying between them. This CDR3 has 16 residues. The V gene's germline CDR1 is MDHEN and CDR2 SYDVKM. This clone appeared many times. V usage is TRBV28 and J usage is TRBJ2-7; weak D call: TRBD2 (6 bases). Sequenced material: peripheral blood. This receptor was taken from a woman aged 55-69 years with active or convalescent COVID-19. The CDR3 is CASSSISRRTTYEQYF. DNA of the CDR3: TGTGCCAGCAGTTCCATCTCAAGGAGGACTACCTACGAGCAGTACTTC.